This TCR beta chain originates from a study of T cell responses to AZD1222 COVID-19 vaccine. The CDR3 totals 13 residues. Germline V gene sequence: CDR1 MNHEY, CDR2 SVGEGT. Deletions cut 4 bases from V and 12 bases from J, with 19 bases between. This table comes from immunoSEQ multiplex PCR, and its TCRdb copy is limited to in-frame clones, with some not included. Among about 140,000 clones listed, approximately 95% were seen once. V and J are TRBV6-2 or TRBV6-3 and TRBJ2-7; D might be TRBD2 (6 bases). The clonotype originates from an adult who received the AZD1222 COVID-19 vaccine. The source material was peripheral blood, sampled 28 days after the second AZD1222 dose. The CDR3 DNA is TGTGCCAGCAGTTCCCAAACCGGGACTCGTCGGTACTTC. Translation: CASSSQTGTRRYF.